A selection of T cell receptor beta chains follows, all from one sample in a study of blood T cells in healthy people across ages. TCRdb called the 5' RACE reads again in MiXCR, with one record for every CDR3 protein. The sample lists roughly 680,000 distinct CDR3 sequences, roughly half occurring once. Sequenced: blood. These receptors originate from a woman at least 80 years old in good health. Each CDR3 is given with its conserved first and last residue. The D gene is left open where the match is weak. Size tells how often a clone was seen (once, few, many) or the class of an expanded clone, and some rows leave it out.

V: TRBV10-3
J: TRBJ2-7
D: TRBD1
size: many
CDR3: CAIRPGQGNYEQYF
DNA: TGTGCCATCAGACCGGGACAGGGGAATTACGAGCAGTACTTC

V: TRBV5-1
J: TRBJ1-4
D: NA
size: few
CDR3: CASSSGTQPEKLFF
DNA: TGCGCCAGCAGCTCCGGGACACAACCCGAAAAACTGTTTTTT

V: TRBV25-1
J: TRBJ1-2
D: TRBD1
size: NA
CDR3: CASTGTVYGYTF
DNA: TGTGCCAGCACGGGGACAGTCTATGGCTACACCTTC

V: TRBV15
J: TRBJ2-1
D: NA
size: many
CDR3: CATSRGMGSDYNEQFF
DNA: TGTGCCACCAGCAGAGGCATGGGTAGCGACTACAATGAGCAGTTCTTC

V: TRBV19
J: TRBJ2-2
D: NA
size: NA
CDR3: CASSIDQGEVTGELFF
DNA: TGTGCCAGTAGTATAGATCAGGGGGAGGTCACCGGGGAGCTGTTTTTT

V: TRBV10-3
J: TRBJ2-5
D: TRBD1
size: many
CDR3: CAISESTGPGGRHQETQYF
DNA: TGTGCCATCAGTGAGTCGACAGGGCCAGGGGGCCGTCACCAAGAGACCCAGTACTTC

V: TRBV12-3/TRBV12-4
J: TRBJ2-5
D: TRBD2
size: NA
CDR3: CASSSRAGGETQYF
DNA: TGTGCCAGCAGTTCCCGAGCGGGGGGGGAGACCCAGTACTTC

V: TRBV3-1
J: TRBJ2-7
D: TRBD1
size: NA
CDR3: CASSQSWTGGYEQYF
DNA: TGTGCCAGCAGCCAATCTTGGACAGGGGGCTACGAGCAGTACTTC

V: TRBV5-1
J: TRBJ2-3
D: TRBD1
size: NA
CDR3: CASSSGQGTFTDTQYF
DNA: TGCGCCAGCAGCTCTGGACAGGGGACCTTCACAGATACGCAGTATTTT

V: TRBV4-2
J: TRBJ2-7
D: TRBD1
size: NA
CDR3: CASSQDQGASSESSYEQYF
DNA: TGTGCCAGCAGCCAAGATCAGGGGGCGTCTAGCGAGAGCTCCTACGAGCAGTACTTC

V: TRBV10-3
J: TRBJ2-7
D: NA
size: NA
CDR3: CAIRAGQRSYEQYF
DNA: TGTGCCATCAGGGCCGGACAGCGCTCCTACGAGCAGTACTTC

V: TRBV6-2/TRBV6-3
J: TRBJ1-6
D: TRBD1
size: once
CDR3: CASRTGTALSPLHF
DNA: TGTGCCAGCAGAACCGGGACAGCCCTTTCACCCCTCCACTTT

V: TRBV4-2
J: TRBJ2-1
D: TRBD2
size: few
CDR3: CASTQASGRGEQFF
DNA: TGTGCCAGCACCCAGGCTAGCGGGAGGGGTGAGCAGTTCTTC

V: TRBV9
J: TRBJ2-1
D: NA
size: many
CDR3: CASSVAADNEQFF
DNA: TGTGCCAGCAGCGTAGCCGCGGACAATGAGCAGTTCTTC

V: TRBV12-3/TRBV12-4
J: TRBJ2-1
D: NA
size: NA
CDR3: CASSFKLGVNEQFF
DNA: TGTGCCAGCAGTTTTAAATTGGGGGTCAATGAGCAGTTCTTC

V: TRBV12-3/TRBV12-4
J: TRBJ1-5
D: NA
size: many
CDR3: CASSAVSKNQPQHF
DNA: TGTGCCAGCAGCGCGGTCTCGAAAAATCAGCCCCAGCATTTT

V: TRBV3-1
J: TRBJ1-5
D: NA
size: NA
CDR3: CAGSQDVSYQPQHF
DNA: TGTGCCGGCAGCCAGGATGTGAGTTATCAGCCCCAGCATTTT

V: TRBV20-1
J: TRBJ2-7
D: TRBD2
size: many
CDR3: CSAWAGGYEQYF
DNA: TGCAGTGCTTGGGCGGGGGGTTACGAGCAGTACTTC

V: TRBV29-1
J: TRBJ2-7
D: NA
size: NA
CDR3: CSVEEASYEQYF
DNA: TGCAGCGTTGAAGAGGCGTCCTACGAGCAGTACTTC

V: TRBV7-3
J: TRBJ2-6
D: NA
size: many
CDR3: CASSKRGSGANVLTF
DNA: TGTGCCAGCAGCAAACGGGGATCTGGGGCCAACGTCCTGACTTTC

V: TRBV3-1
J: TRBJ1-4
D: NA
size: NA
CDR3: CASRRLTEERLFF
DNA: TGCGCCAGCAGGCGCCTGACAGAAGAAAGACTGTTTTTT

V: TRBV27
J: TRBJ1-2
D: TRBD1
size: few
CDR3: CASSQQGANYGYTF
DNA: TGTGCCAGCAGTCAACAGGGGGCTAACTATGGCTACACCTTC

V: TRBV12-3/TRBV12-4
J: TRBJ2-5
D: NA
size: many
CDR3: CASSLGGGGTQYF
DNA: TGTGCCAGCAGTTTAGGTGGGGGAGGGACCCAGTACTTC

V: TRBV25-1
J: TRBJ2-5
D: TRBD2
size: NA
CDR3: CASSERQTSLETQYF
DNA: TGTGCCAGCAGTGAAAGACAGACTAGCCTAGAGACCCAGTACTTC

V: TRBV3-1
J: TRBJ1-2
D: TRBD1
size: NA
CDR3: CASSHGTQGLRGYTF
DNA: TGTGCCAGCAGCCATGGGACACAGGGGCTTCGTGGCTACACCTTC

V: TRBV20-1
J: TRBJ1-6
D: TRBD1
size: NA
CDR3: CSASGTVNSPLHF
DNA: TGCAGTGCCTCTGGGACAGTTAATTCACCCCTCCACTTT

V: TRBV7-2
J: TRBJ2-4
D: NA
size: NA
CDR3: CASSPKVLDPGNIQYF
DNA: TGTGCCAGCAGCCCGAAAGTCCTCGACCCAGGGAACATTCAGTACTTC

V: TRBV7-6
J: TRBJ2-5
D: TRBD2
size: once
CDR3: CASSSGLARKETQYF
DNA: TGTGCCAGCAGCTCGGGACTAGCGCGAAAAGAGACCCAGTACTTC

V: TRBV3-1
J: TRBJ2-5
D: TRBD2
size: NA
CDR3: CASSPIEAGQETQYF
DNA: TGTGCCAGCAGCCCCATAGAAGCGGGACAAGAGACCCAGTACTTC

V: TRBV12-3/TRBV12-4
J: TRBJ2-7
D: NA
size: few
CDR3: CASSLRGSGLRYSYNEQYF
DNA: TGTGCCAGCAGTTTAAGGGGCTCCGGGCTCCGATACTCCTACAATGAGCAGTACTTC

V: TRBV7-2
J: TRBJ2-3
D: NA
size: NA
CDR3: CASSFQGSVQDTQYF
DNA: TGTGCCAGCAGCTTCCAAGGGTCGGTACAGGATACGCAGTATTTT

V: TRBV5-6
J: TRBJ1-1
D: NA
size: many
CDR3: CASSRTGPGTEAFF
DNA: TGTGCCAGCAGCCGCACTGGCCCGGGAACTGAAGCTTTCTTT

V: TRBV12-3/TRBV12-4
J: TRBJ2-3
D: NA
size: once
CDR3: CASSPLGTIPGTDTQYF
DNA: TGTGCCAGCAGCCCCTTGGGGACAATCCCGGGGACAGATACGCAGTATTTT

V: TRBV29-1
J: TRBJ1-1
D: TRBD1
size: NA
CDR3: CSVGGTGDTEAFF
DNA: TGCAGCGTAGGGGGGACAGGGGATACTGAAGCTTTCTTT

V: TRBV3-1
J: TRBJ2-5
D: NA
size: many
CDR3: CASSERNGQYF
DNA: TGTGCCAGCAGCGAACGGAATGGCCAGTACTTC

V: TRBV12-3/TRBV12-4
J: TRBJ2-5
D: TRBD1
size: NA
CDR3: CASSPQGAGTQYF
DNA: TGTGCCAGCAGCCCTCAGGGGGCTGGGACCCAGTACTTC

V: TRBV20-1
J: TRBJ2-5
D: NA
size: NA
CDR3: CSARAGAYQETQYF
DNA: TGCAGTGCTAGAGCGGGGGCGTACCAAGAGACCCAGTACTTC

V: TRBV10-3
J: TRBJ2-7
D: TRBD1
size: NA
CDR3: CAISESGDRSSYEQYF
DNA: TGTGCCATCAGTGAGTCAGGGGACAGGAGCTCCTACGAGCAGTACTTC

V: TRBV28
J: TRBJ1-2
D: NA
size: NA
CDR3: CASSSSGKEGYGYTF
DNA: TGTGCCAGCAGTTCCTCAGGGAAAGAGGGCTATGGCTACACCTTC

V: TRBV27
J: TRBJ2-4
D: NA
size: many
CDR3: CASSSREDRQKNIQYF
DNA: TGTGCCAGCAGTTCAAGGGAGGACAGGCAGAAAAACATTCAGTACTTC

V: TRBV6-6
J: TRBJ1-6
D: TRBD1
size: NA
CDR3: CAGRERDSNSPLHF
DNA: TGTGCCGGCCGTGAGCGGGACAGTAATTCACCCCTCCACTTT

V: TRBV7-9
J: TRBJ1-5
D: NA
size: NA
CDR3: CAGSLEDLRNQPQHF
DNA: TGTGCCGGCAGCTTGGAAGATCTGAGGAATCAGCCCCAGCATTTT

V: TRBV4-1
J: TRBJ2-3
D: NA
size: NA
CDR3: CASSPRNTDTQYF
DNA: TGCGCCAGCAGCCCAAGAAATACAGATACGCAGTATTTT

V: TRBV9
J: TRBJ2-3
D: TRBD2
size: few
CDR3: CASSPREGGDTQYF
DNA: TGTGCCAGCAGCCCCCGGGAGGGGGGGGATACGCAGTATTTT

V: TRBV5-1
J: TRBJ2-1
D: NA
size: many
CDR3: CASTPSAGPTNEQFF
DNA: TGCGCCAGCACCCCCTCGGCGGGACCGACTAATGAGCAGTTCTTC

V: TRBV5-1
J: TRBJ2-3
D: NA
size: few
CDR3: CASSPELEASTDTQYF
DNA: TGCGCCAGCAGCCCCGAACTAGAAGCTAGCACAGATACGCAGTATTTT

V: TRBV27
J: TRBJ2-7
D: NA
size: many
CDR3: CASSLGHEQYF
DNA: TGTGCCAGCAGTTTAGGCCACGAGCAGTACTTC

V: TRBV28
J: TRBJ1-5
D: TRBD1
size: NA
CDR3: CASSLLGGQGRGNQPQHF
DNA: TGTGCCAGCAGTTTATTAGGGGGACAGGGAAGGGGTAATCAGCCCCAGCATTTT

V: TRBV12-3/TRBV12-4
J: TRBJ2-4
D: NA
size: few
CDR3: CASSLQLTNDKNIQYF
DNA: TGTGCCAGCAGTTTACAGCTGACAAATGACAAAAACATTCAGTACTTC

V: TRBV30
J: TRBJ2-1
D: TRBD1
size: few
CDR3: CAWNRGFMNEQFF
DNA: TGTGCCTGGAACAGGGGGTTTATGAATGAGCAGTTCTTC

V: TRBV7-9
J: TRBJ2-3
D: NA
size: many
CDR3: CASSLGQGRTDTQYF
DNA: TGTGCCAGCAGCTTAGGGCAGGGGCGGACAGATACGCAGTATTTT

V: TRBV20-1
J: TRBJ1-2
D: NA
size: NA
CDR3: CSAKGDGNYGYTF
DNA: TGCAGTGCTAAGGGGGATGGGAACTATGGCTACACCTTC

V: TRBV12-3/TRBV12-4
J: TRBJ1-1
D: NA
size: NA
CDR3: CASTLVFTEAFF
DNA: TGTGCCAGCACCCTGGTATTTACTGAAGCTTTCTTT

V: TRBV5-8
J: TRBJ1-2
D: NA
size: NA
CDR3: CASSFVDYGYTF
DNA: TGTGCCAGCAGCTTCGTGGACTATGGCTACACCTTC

V: TRBV4-1
J: TRBJ1-4
D: TRBD1
size: NA
CDR3: CASSPTFGDRGHEKLFF
DNA: TGCGCCAGCAGCCCGACATTCGGGGACAGGGGTCACGAAAAACTGTTTTTT

V: TRBV20-1
J: TRBJ1-2
D: NA
size: many
CDR3: CSANVAANYGYTF
DNA: TGCAGTGCTAACGTGGCAGCGAACTATGGCTACACCTTC

V: TRBV28
J: TRBJ1-6
D: NA
size: many
CDR3: CASSRSVSSYNSPLHF
DNA: TGTGCCAGCAGTCGAAGCGTGTCCTCCTATAATTCACCCCTCCACTTT

V: TRBV20-1
J: TRBJ1-2
D: NA
size: NA
CDR3: CSARDRQTNYGYTF
DNA: TGCAGTGCTAGAGATCGACAGACGAACTATGGCTACACCTTC